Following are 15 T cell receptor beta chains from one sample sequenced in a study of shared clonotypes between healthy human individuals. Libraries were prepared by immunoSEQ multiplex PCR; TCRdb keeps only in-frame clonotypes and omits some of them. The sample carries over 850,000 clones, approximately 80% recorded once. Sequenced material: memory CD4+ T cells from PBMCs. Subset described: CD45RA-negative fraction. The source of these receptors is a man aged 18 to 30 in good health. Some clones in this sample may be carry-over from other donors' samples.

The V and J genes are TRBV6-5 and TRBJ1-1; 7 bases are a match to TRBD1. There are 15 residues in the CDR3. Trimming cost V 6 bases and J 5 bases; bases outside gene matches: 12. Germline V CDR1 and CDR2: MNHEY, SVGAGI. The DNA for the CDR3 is TGTGCCAGCAGGCCAAGACAGGGCGGGAGTACTGAAGCTTTCTTT. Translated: CASRPRQGGSTEAFF.

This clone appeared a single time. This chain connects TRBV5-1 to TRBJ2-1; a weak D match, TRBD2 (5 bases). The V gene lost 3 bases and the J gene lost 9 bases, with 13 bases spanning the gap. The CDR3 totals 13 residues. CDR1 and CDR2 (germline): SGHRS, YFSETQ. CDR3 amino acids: CASSSDPEGEQFF. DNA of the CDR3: TGCGCCAGCAGCTCCGACCCTGAGGGTGAGCAGTTCTTC.

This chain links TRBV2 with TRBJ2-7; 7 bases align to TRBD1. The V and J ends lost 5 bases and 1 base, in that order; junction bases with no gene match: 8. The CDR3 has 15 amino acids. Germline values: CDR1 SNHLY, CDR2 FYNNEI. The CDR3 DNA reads TGTGCCAGCAGTTTTGACAGGGCTTCATCCTACGAGCAGTACTTC. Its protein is CASSFDRASSYEQYF.

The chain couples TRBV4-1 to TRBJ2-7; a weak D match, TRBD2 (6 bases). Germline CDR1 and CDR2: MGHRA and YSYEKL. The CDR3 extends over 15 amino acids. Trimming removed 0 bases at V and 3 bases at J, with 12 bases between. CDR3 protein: CASSQDWRGLYEQYF. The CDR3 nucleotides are TGCGCCAGCAGCCAAGACTGGCGGGGACTCTACGAGCAGTACTTC.

For the CDR3, the DNA is TGTGCCAGTAGTCCCGGGACAGGGGGCTTTTTCGCCTACGAGCAGTACTTC. This translates into CASSPGTGGFFAYEQYF. V and J are TRBV19 and TRBJ2-7; 12 bases fit TRBD1. The trim removed 5 bases at V and 2 bases at J, leaving 10 bases unmatched. CDR1 is LNHDA and CDR2 is SQIVND in the germline V gene (reference sequence). The CDR3 consists of 17 residues.

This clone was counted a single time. The DNA for the CDR3 is TGTGCCAGCAGCTGGGGGACAGGGGTCCAAGAGACCCAGTACTTC. This translates into CASSWGTGVQETQYF. This chain links TRBV28 with TRBJ2-5; 10 nucleotides align to TRBD1. Germline V CDR1 and CDR2: MDHEN, SYDVKM. V dropped 6 bases and J dropped 1; count of bases not matched to a gene: 5. CDR3 size: 15 residues.

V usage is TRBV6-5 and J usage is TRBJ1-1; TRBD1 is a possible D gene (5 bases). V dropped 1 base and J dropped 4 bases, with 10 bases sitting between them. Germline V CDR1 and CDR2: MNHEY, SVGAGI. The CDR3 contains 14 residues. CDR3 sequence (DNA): TGTGCCAGCAGTTACTTGGGGGAGGGCACTGAAGCTTTCTTT. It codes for CASSYLGEGTEAFF.

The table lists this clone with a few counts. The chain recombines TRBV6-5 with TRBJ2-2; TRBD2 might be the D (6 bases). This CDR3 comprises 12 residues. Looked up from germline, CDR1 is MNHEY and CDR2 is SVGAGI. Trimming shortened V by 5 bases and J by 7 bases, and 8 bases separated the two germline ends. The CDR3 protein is CASSPTSGELFF. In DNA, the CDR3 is TGTGCCAGCAGTCCGACTAGCGGGGAGCTGTTTTTT.

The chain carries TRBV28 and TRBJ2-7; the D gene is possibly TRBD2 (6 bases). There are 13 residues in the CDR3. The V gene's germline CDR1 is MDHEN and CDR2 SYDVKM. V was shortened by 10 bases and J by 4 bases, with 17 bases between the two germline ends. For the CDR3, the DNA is TGTGCCACGGAGGGCGCATTCCGATACGAGCAGTACTTC. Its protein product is CATEGAFRYEQYF.

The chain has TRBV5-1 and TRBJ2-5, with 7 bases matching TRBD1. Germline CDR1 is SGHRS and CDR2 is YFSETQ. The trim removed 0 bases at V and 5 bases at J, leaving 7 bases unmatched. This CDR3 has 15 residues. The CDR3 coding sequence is TGCGCCAGCAGCTTGGGGACGACAGGGTCTGAGACCCAGTACTTC. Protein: CASSLGTTGSETQYF. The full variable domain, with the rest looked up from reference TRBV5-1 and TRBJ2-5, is KAGVTQTPRYLIKTRGQQVTLSCSPISGHRSVSWYQQTPGQGLQFLFEYFSETQRNKGNFPGRFSGRQFSNSRSEMNVSTLELGDSALYLCASSLGTTGSETQYFGPGTRLLVL.

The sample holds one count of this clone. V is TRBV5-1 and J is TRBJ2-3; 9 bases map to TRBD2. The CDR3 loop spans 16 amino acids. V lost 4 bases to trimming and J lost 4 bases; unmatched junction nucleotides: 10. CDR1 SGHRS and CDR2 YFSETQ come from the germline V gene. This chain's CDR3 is CASSLPLAGDADTQYF. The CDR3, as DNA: TGCGCCAGCAGCCTCCCCTTAGCGGGAGATGCAGATACGCAGTATTTT.

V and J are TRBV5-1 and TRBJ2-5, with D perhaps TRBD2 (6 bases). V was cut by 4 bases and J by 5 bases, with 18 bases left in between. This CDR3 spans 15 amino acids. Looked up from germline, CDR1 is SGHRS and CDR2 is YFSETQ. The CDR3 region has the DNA TGCGCCAGCAGCCCAGCGGGCCTACCGAGGGAGACCCAGTACTTC. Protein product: CASSPAGLPRETQYF.

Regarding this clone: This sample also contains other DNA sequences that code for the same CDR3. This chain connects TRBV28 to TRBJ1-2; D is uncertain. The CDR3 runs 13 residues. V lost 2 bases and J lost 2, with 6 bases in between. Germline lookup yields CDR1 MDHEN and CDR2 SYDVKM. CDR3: CASSLEGNYGYTF. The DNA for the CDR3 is TGTGCCAGCAGTTTAGAGGGCAACTATGGCTACACCTTC.

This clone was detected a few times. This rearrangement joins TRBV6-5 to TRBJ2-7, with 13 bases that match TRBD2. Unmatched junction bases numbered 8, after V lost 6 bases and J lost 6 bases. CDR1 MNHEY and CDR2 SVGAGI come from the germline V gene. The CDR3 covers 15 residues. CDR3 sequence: CASSHGLAGAGEQYF. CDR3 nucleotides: TGTGCCAGCAGCCACGGACTAGCGGGAGCCGGCGAGCAGTACTTC.

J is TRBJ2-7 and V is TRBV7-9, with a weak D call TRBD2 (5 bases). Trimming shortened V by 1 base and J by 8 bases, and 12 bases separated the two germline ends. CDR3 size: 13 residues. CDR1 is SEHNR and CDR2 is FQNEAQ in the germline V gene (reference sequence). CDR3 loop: CASSLGVEGKQYF. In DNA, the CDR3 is TGTGCCAGCAGCTTAGGGGTCGAGGGTAAGCAGTACTTC.